Detailed here is one T cell receptor (beta chain). Its antigen is still unknown. MiXCR, applied by TCRdb to the PCR reads, yields one record per CDR3 protein. The table lists 70,000 to 90,000 distinct CDR3 sequences, under 25% of them singletons. The sample comes from a study of molecular identifiers for immune sequencing clone quantification. Broader study findings: Under 1% of molecules in naive cells, but over 97% of effector molecules, belonged to clones above 20 RNA copies. Identical barcode-sharing TCR molecules could lead to underestimated sizes for highly expanded clones.

Naive CD8 T cells were picked out by sorting for CD8+CD4-CCR7+CD45RA+. Germline V gene sequence: CDR1 LNHDA, CDR2 SQIVND (reference sequence). V dropped 5 bases and J dropped 3; count of bases not matched to a gene: 10. The CDR3 covers 15 residues. This chain joins TRBV19 and TRBJ2-7, with 7 bases fitting TRBD1. Sequenced input: naive CD8+ T cells from blood, with Jurkat cell RNA spiked in. Regarding subset: FACS-sorted CD8+CD4-CCR7+CD45RA+ naive T cells. The sequence derives from a human donor in good health. Some libraries in this study had Jurkat cell RNA spiked in. The CDR3 here is CASSASGTAFYEQYF. The CDR3 region has the DNA TGTGCCAGTAGTGCGTCCGGGACAGCATTCTACGAGCAGTACTTC.